The 6 T cell receptor beta chains in this list originate from one sample, sequenced in a study of T cell responses to AZD1222 COVID-19 vaccine. Sequencing used immunoSEQ multiplex PCR; TCRdb keeps in-frame clones, though not all of them. The sample lists approximately 130,000 clones, 80% to 95% occurring once. Sequences were derived from peripheral blood, sampled 28 days after the second AZD1222 dose. These receptors were obtained from an adult who received the AZD1222 COVID-19 vaccine.

The J gene is TRBJ1-1, the V gene TRBV3-1 (or the pseudogene TRBV3-2), with TRBD1 matching over 11 bases. CDR1 and CDR2 from the germline V gene are LGHDT and YNNKEL (reference sequence). Unmatched junction bases numbered 2, after V lost 4 bases and J lost 4 bases. CDR3 length equals 14 residues. CDR3 sequence reads: CASSRTGGGTEAFF. The CDR3 region has the DNA TGTGCCAGCAGCCGGACAGGGGGCGGCACTGAAGCTTTCTTT.

The chain couples TRBV7-9 to TRBJ1-1; 7 bases match TRBD1. The germline gives CDR1 SEHNR, CDR2 FQNEAQ (reference sequence). The CDR3 runs to 15 residues. V was clipped by 5 bases and J by 4 bases; unmatched bases: 10. The CDR3 bases are TGTGCCAGCAGCCCCTATACAGGGGATCCCACTGAAGCTTTCTTT. It is translated as CASSPYTGDPTEAFF.

The chain joins TRBV30 to TRBJ1-5, with unresolved D. Trimming took 0 bases from V and 7 from J, leaving 7 bases between them. CDR1 is GTSNPN and CDR2 is SVGIG in the germline V gene (reference sequence). CDR3 length: 12 amino acids. The CDR3 spells CAWSVGRQPQHF. Here the CDR3 DNA reads TGTGCCTGGAGTGTAGGGAGACAGCCCCAGCATTTT.

This clone showed up just a few times. The chain has TRBV27 and TRBJ2-3; possibly TRBD1 for D (6 bases). The V and J ends lost 5 bases and 1 base respectively, with 13 bases between them. Per the germline V gene, CDR1 is MNHEY and CDR2 is SMNVEV (reference sequence). This CDR3 is built from 15 residues. CDR3: CASSGRTVRTDTQYF. CDR3 bases: TGTGCCAGCAGTGGACGGACAGTCCGCACAGATACGCAGTATTTT.

The table lists this clone with a count of one. This chain connects TRBV18 to TRBJ1-4; D unresolved. This CDR3 comprises 13 residues. Trimming shortened V by 3 bases and J by 8 bases, and 10 bases separated the two germline ends. CDR1 is KGHSH and CDR2 is LQKENI in the germline V gene. CDR3 amino acids: CASSPEGLEKLFF. The DNA for the CDR3 is TGTGCCAGCTCACCTGAAGGGTTGGAAAAACTGTTTTTT. The full variable domain, completed using reference TRBV18 and TRBJ1-4, is NAGVMQNPRHLVRRRGQEARLRCSPMKGHSHVYWYRQLPEEGLKFMVYLQKENIIDESGMPKERFSAEFPKEGPSILRIQQVVRGDSAAYFCASSPEGLEKLFFGSGTQLSVL.

The rearrangement uses TRBV9 and TRBJ2-3; D is unresolved. Germline V gene lookup returns CDR1 SGDLS and CDR2 YYNGEE. V was pared by 3 bases and J by 2 bases, with 4 bases between. This CDR3 contains 12 residues. In DNA form, the CDR3 reads TGTGCCAGCAGCGAAATCACAGATACGCAGTATTTT. Encoded protein: CASSEITDTQYF.